This TCR beta chain was sequenced in a study of T cell responses to AZD1222 COVID-19 vaccine. Study-wide results and caveats: Spike as a whole was targeted by vaccine-associated CD4 TCRs, dominant at 160-218 and 743-854.

The junction had 3 bases not matched to a gene; V was cut back by 0 bases and J by 7 bases. The germline CDR1 and CDR2 sequences are SGHRS and YFSETQ. The CDR3 runs 15 residues. Produced via immunoSEQ multiplex PCR; TCRdb's table is partial and in-frame only. Here the sample spans roughly 250,000 clones, more than 80% being singletons. Remarks on this clone: The antigen is not known.

The receptor was isolated from an adult in good health. The V call is TRBV5-1, the J call TRBJ2-1, with 11 bases aligning to TRBD2. Sample: peripheral blood, taken on day 0 of AZD1222 vaccination. CDR3 bases: TGCGCCAGCAGCTTGGCTAGCGGGGGGCCTAATGAGCAGTTCTTC. Its translation: CASSLASGGPNEQFF.